The 9 T cell receptor beta chains given below trace back to one sample, sequenced in a study of PD-1 blockade in classical Hodgkin lymphoma. The time point is: cycle 4 day 1 (C4D1), after more than five weeks of nivolumab. Exposure to brentuximab vedotin varied, and each patient had relapsed following autologous stem cell transplantation. Clones were read by immunoSEQ multiplex PCR, and TCRdb kept only the in-frame ones, dropping some. The sample carries fewer than 95,000 clones, approximately 86% recorded once. The material sequenced was peripheral blood mononuclear cells (PBMCs), taken before the fourth cycle of nivolumab. The source of these receptors is a human donor with classical Hodgkin lymphoma.

The chain is built from TRBV5-4 and TRBJ1-4, with D possibly TRBD1 on 6 matching bases. CDR3 length: 16 residues. Trimming took 3 bases from V and 1 from J, leaving 13 bases between them. CDR1 and CDR2 (germline): SGHNT, YYREEE (reference sequence). The CDR3 loop reads CASSYQFRGTNEKLFF. In DNA, the CDR3 is TGTGCCAGCAGCTATCAATTCAGGGGAACTAATGAAAAACTGTTTTTT.

The V call is TRBV5-1, the J call TRBJ2-2; 10 bases align to TRBD2. V gave up 6 bases and J gave up 5 bases; unmatched junction bases: 7. CDR1 is SGHRS, CDR2 YFSETQ, per germline. This CDR3 contains 15 residues. DNA of the CDR3: TGCGCCAGCAACCCACTAGCGGGACTGACCGGGGAGCTGTTTTTT. The encoded protein is CASNPLAGLTGELFF.

This clone was counted only a few times. V is TRBV2 and J is TRBJ1-5; D unresolved. This CDR3 comprises 13 residues. Germline V gene lookup returns CDR1 SNHLY and CDR2 FYNNEI. The V gene lost 0 bases and the J gene lost 6 bases, with 6 bases spanning the gap. CDR3 DNA: TGTGCCAGCAGTGAAGCGCGCAGTCAGCCCCAGCATTTT. Protein product: CASSEARSQPQHF.

The chain uses TRBV10-1 and TRBJ2-1, with D possibly called TRBD1 or TRBD2 (5 bases each). The V end was cut by 5 bases, the J end by 7 bases, with 24 bases between. Germline CDR1 WNHNN, CDR2 SYGVQD (reference sequence). The CDR3 runs 17 residues. CDR3 protein: CASSSRPQGPSHNEQFF. As DNA, the CDR3 is TGCGCCAGCAGTAGCAGGCCCCAGGGACCGAGTCATAATGAGCAGTTCTTC.

The V call is TRBV9, the J call TRBJ2-7; TRBD2 matches at 9 bases. Germline V gene lookup returns CDR1 SGDLS and CDR2 YYNGEE. With V trimmed by 0 bases and J by 4 bases, 2 bases remained unmatched. The length of the CDR3 is 14 residues. The CDR3 here is CASSVVAGAYEQYF. The CDR3 DNA follows: TGTGCCAGCAGCGTAGTAGCGGGAGCTTACGAGCAGTACTTC.

The chain employs TRBV4-1 and TRBJ2-7; D is unresolved. This CDR3 is built from 15 residues. The V and J ends lost 0 bases and 2 bases respectively, with 11 bases between them. Germline CDR1 is MGHRA and CDR2 is YSYEKL. CDR3 amino acids: CASSQEGYTAYEQYF. CDR3 coding DNA: TGCGCCAGCAGCCAAGAGGGGTACACCGCCTACGAGCAGTACTTC.

CDR3 in amino acids: CASSPERTVASGRRGTSTDTQYF. The CDR3 DNA is TGTGCCAGCTCACCGGAGCGGACAGTTGCTAGCGGGAGAAGGGGAACTAGCACAGATACGCAGTATTTT. The rearrangement joins TRBV18 to TRBJ2-3; 10 bases map to TRBD2. The V gene's germline CDR1 is KGHSH and CDR2 LQKENI. Unmatched junction bases numbered 24, after V lost 3 bases and J lost 0 bases. This CDR3 is 23 amino acids long.

In its sample, this clone was seen many times. The rearrangement links TRBV4-2 to TRBJ2-7; D unclear. The germline V gene has CDR1 LGHNA and CDR2 YNFKEQ. The V end was cut by 0 bases, the J end by 0 bases, with 9 bases between. The CDR3 has 15 amino acids. The CDR3 here is CASSQEWLDSYEQYF. The CDR3 DNA sequence: TGTGCCAGCAGCCAAGAATGGTTGGACTCCTACGAGCAGTACTTC.

In its sample, this clone was seen a few times. The chain uses TRBV6-5 and TRBJ2-1; D uncertain. The V end lost 5 bases, the J end lost 3 bases, and 8 bases lay between the germline ends. This CDR3 contains 13 residues. The germline V gene has CDR1 MNHEY and CDR2 SVGAGI. CDR3 DNA: TGTGCCAGCAGTGCTTGGAGCTACAATGAGCAGTTCTTC. It specifies CASSAWSYNEQFF.